The 18 T cell receptor beta chains given below trace back to one sample, sequenced in a study of tumor and adjacent non-tumor tissue in lung cancer. RNA was extracted from bulk tissue without any cell sorting. Distant lung tissue was collected more than 3 cm away from the tumor edge. TCRbeta libraries were built with three rounds of nested PCR, modified from ARM-PCR. TCRdb called the multiplex PCR reads again in MiXCR, with one record for every CDR3 protein. The table has roughly 75,000 distinct CDR3 sequences, about 82% seen once; the top ten hold about 47%. Sequencing used distant non-tumor lung tissue. Source of these receptors: a man in his sixties with non-small cell lung cancer.

This clonotype appeared a few times. The junction shows a germline mismatch at one end, possibly a read error. The V gene is TRBV11-2, the J gene TRBJ2-1, with D unclear. The CDR3 runs 15 residues. Germline lookup yields CDR1 SGHAT and CDR2 FQNNGV. For the CDR3, the DNA is TGTGCCAGCAGCTTCCGCCGTTACCCTTACAATGAGCAGCTCTTC. Its translation: CASSFRRYPYNEQLF.

Concerning this clonotype: At one end the junction does not follow the germline gene, possibly because of a read error. The V and J genes are TRBV30 and TRBJ2-4; D not certain. The CDR3 contains 15 residues. Germline V CDR1 and CDR2: GTSNPN, SVGIG (reference sequence). CDR3 sequence reads: CALSEAGLAKNIQYF. As DNA, the CDR3 is TGTGCCTTGAGTGAAGCAGGATTAGCCAAAAACATTCAGTACTTC.

This clonotype came up once. One end of the junction fails to match germline, which may point to a read error. The chain uses TRBV11-2 and TRBJ2-5; a weak D match, TRBD1 (6 bases). CDR1 is SGHAT and CDR2 is FQNNGV in the germline V gene. The CDR3 is 14 residues long. The DNA of the CDR3 is TGTGCCAGAAGCTCTGGACAGTTCCAAGAGACCCAGTATTTC. This sequence encodes CARSSGQFQETQYF. Full variable domain (rest looked up from reference TRBV11-2 and TRBJ2-5): EAGVAQSPRYKIIEKRQSVAFWCNPISGHATLYWYQQILGQGPKLLIQFQNNGVVDDSQLPKDRFSAERLKGVDSTLKIQPAKLEDSAVYLCARSSGQFQETQYFGPGTRLLVL.

The chain links TRBV4-1 to TRBJ1-6; 8 bases align to TRBD1. V gave up 3 bases and J gave up 7 bases; unmatched junction bases: 11. CDR1 is MGHRA and CDR2 is YSYEKL in the germline V gene. The CDR3 extends over 17 amino acids. CDR3 sequence: CASSHFQGARGNSPLHF. The CDR3 DNA follows: TGCGCCAGCAGCCACTTCCAGGGGGCGCGGGGAAATTCACCCCTCCACTTT.

This clonotype was seen just once. The V and J genes are TRBV6-6 and TRBJ1-5; D call uncertain. The length of the CDR3 is 14 residues. CDR1 is MNHNY, CDR2 SVGAGI, per germline (reference sequence). V was shortened by 7 bases and J by 4 bases, with 14 bases between the two germline ends. The CDR3, as DNA: TGTGCCAGCACAATAGACATCCCTAATCAGCCCCAGCATTTT. Translating gives CASTIDIPNQPQHF.

Of note for this clonotype: One end of the junction does not line up with germline, which may come from a read error. This sequence joins TRBV4-1 and TRBJ2-1; D tentatively fits TRBD1 or TRBD2 (6 bases each). The CDR3 spans 15 residues. CDR1 is MGHRA, CDR2 YSYEKL, per germline. This CDR3 reads CASSPDRGRSNEQLF. DNA of the CDR3: TGCGCCAGCAGCCCCGACCGGGGGCGCTCCAATGAGCAGCTCTTC.

Note on this clonotype: One end of the junction does not line up with germline, which may come from a read error. V usage is TRBV7-9 and J usage is TRBJ2-7; 10 bases are a match to TRBD2. The V gene's germline CDR1 is SEHNR and CDR2 FQNEAQ (reference sequence). The CDR3 loop spans 17 amino acids. CDR3 in amino acids: CASSLVSLGLAVYERYF. CDR3 in DNA: TGTGCCAGCAGCCTGGTGAGTTTAGGACTAGCGGTCTACGAGCGGTACTTC. Full variable domain (outside the CDR3, taken from reference TRBV7-9 and TRBJ2-7): DTGVSQNPRHKITKRGQNVTFRCDPISEHNRLYWYRQTLGQGPEFLTYFQNEAQLEKSRLLSDRFSAERPKGSFSTLEIQRTEQGDSAMYLCASSLVSLGLAVYERYFGPGTRLTVT.

This clonotype came up a few times. The junction differs from germline at one of its ends, possibly a read error. The rearrangement joins TRBV4-3 to TRBJ2-2; 8 bases line up with TRBD1. Germline V gene sequence: CDR1 LGHNA, CDR2 YSLEER. The CDR3 extends over 14 amino acids. CDR3 sequence (DNA): TGCGCCAGTCAGACAGGGGCGGGCACCGGGAAGCTATTTTTT. Translating gives CASQTGAGTGKLFF.

The sample holds one count of this clonotype. V is TRBV19 and J is TRBJ1-1; D not resolved. Germline loops: CDR1 LNHDA, CDR2 SQIVND (reference sequence). The V end lost 7 bases, the J end lost 4 bases, and 19 bases lay between the germline ends. The CDR3 is 15 amino acids. CDR3 amino acids: CASTTGEAQVTEAFF. CDR3 nucleotide sequence: TGTGCCAGTACCACCGGGGAGGCGCAGGTCACTGAAGCTTTCTTT. Full variable domain (remainder filled in from reference TRBV19 and TRBJ1-1): DGGITQSPKYLFRKEGQNVTLSCEQNLNHDAMYWYRQDPGQGLRLIYYSQIVNDFQKGDIAEGYSVSREKKESFPLTVTSAQKNPTAFYLCASTTGEAQVTEAFFGQGTRLTVV.

This clonotype appeared once. A read error may be the cause here, since a much bigger clone is one base away. The chain uses TRBV6-1 and TRBJ2-3; D gene uncertain. This CDR3 has 16 residues. The V gene's germline CDR1 is MNHNS and CDR2 SASEGT. V was clipped by 10 bases and J by 0 bases, with 20 bases between them. This CDR3 reads CAIRPDAVPSTDTQYF. The CDR3, as DNA: TGTGCCATCAGGCCGGACGCCGTACCTAGCACAGATACGCAGTATTTT.

Regarding this clonotype: At one end, the junction sequence differs from germline, possibly due to a read error. The gene calls are TRBV5-8 and TRBJ2-1, with D possibly matching TRBD2 (7 bases). From germline, CDR1 is SGHTS and CDR2 YDEGEE. This CDR3 spans 16 amino acids. CDR3 bases: TGTGTCAGCTGCTTGGAAGGGGGGGCGGTTTACAGTGAGCAGTTCTTC. This sequence encodes CVSCLEGGAVYSEQFF. The variable domain in full, with the rest retrieved from reference TRBV5-8 and TRBJ2-1, is EAGVTQSPTHLIKTRGQQATLRCSPISGHTSVYWYQQALGLGLQFLLWYDEGEERNRGNFPPRFSGRQFPNYSSELNVNALELEDSALYLCVSCLEGGAVYSEQFFGPGTRLTVL.

This chain joins TRBV6-6 and TRBJ1-2; TRBD1 matches at 7 bases. CDR1 and CDR2 from the germline V gene are MNHNY and SVGAGI (reference sequence). V lost 10 bases to trimming and J lost 6 bases; unmatched junction nucleotides: 14. The CDR3 loop spans 14 amino acids. This chain's CDR3 is CAIQGVRVWHGYTF. The CDR3 DNA is TGTGCCATTCAGGGGGTGAGGGTGTGGCATGGCTACACCTTC.

V usage is TRBV14 and J usage is TRBJ1-4, with D hard to call. The CDR3 is made up of 13 amino acids. V gave up 8 bases and J gave up 8 bases, with 15 bases separating them. Germline CDR1 and CDR2: SGHDN and FVKESK. In DNA form, the CDR3 reads TGTGCCAGCGACCCTAGAATCGGGGAAAAACTGTTTTTT. Its protein product is CASDPRIGEKLFF.

On this clonotype: One end of the junction varies from germline; a read error may be responsible. This sequence joins TRBV11-1 and TRBJ1-1; possible D gene TRBD1, 5 bases. Per the germline V gene, CDR1 is SGHAT and CDR2 is FQDESV (reference sequence). The CDR3 is made up of 14 amino acids. CDR3 sequence reads: CAISLEAGRTEAYF. The CDR3 nucleotides read TGTGCCATCAGCTTAGAGGCAGGGCGGACTGAAGCTTACTTT.

Of note for this clonotype: One junction end does not reproduce the germline sequence, and a read error may be involved. The rearrangement joins TRBV11-2 to TRBJ2-6; 7 bases align to TRBD1. The CDR3 runs to 19 residues. Per germline, CDR1 SGHAT and CDR2 FQNNGV. CDR3 sequence (DNA): TGTACCAGCAGCTTACTTCCAAAGGACAGGCCCTCTGGGGCCAACGTCCTGAATTTC. The encoded protein is CTSSLLPKDRPSGANVLNF.

With regard to this clonotype: This CDR3 fails to terminate in the conserved phenylalanine or tryptophan, so it likely reflects a read error. The DNA is omitted, as the CDR3 cannot be located on it reliably, and the CDR3 follows TCRdb's listing. The chain couples TRBV11-3 to TRBJ1-1. CDR1 and CDR2 (germline): SGHNT, YENEEA. The CDR3 totals 14 residues, both ends included. The CDR3 here is CASSSHVRQTEVFS.

The rearrangement links TRBV11-3 to TRBJ1-6; D remains unclear. The CDR3 is 12 amino acids. Germline V gene sequence: CDR1 SGHNT, CDR2 YENEEA. The V and J ends lost 11 bases and 11 bases respectively, with 16 bases between them. CDR3 protein: CAHSEGYPPLHF. The CDR3 DNA reads TGTGCCCACAGCGAAGGTTATCCACCCCTCCACTTT.

Only a few counts were recorded for this clonotype. This clone may be a read error of a much larger clone one base away. The chain is built from TRBV4-2 and TRBJ2-3; TRBD1 agrees at 9 bases. There are 16 residues in the CDR3. CDR1 is LGHNA, CDR2 YNFKEQ, per germline. CDR3 amino acids: CASSQDGQGSTDTPYF. The DNA of the CDR3 is TGTGCCAGCAGCCAAGATGGACAGGGGTCCACAGATACGCCGTATTTT.